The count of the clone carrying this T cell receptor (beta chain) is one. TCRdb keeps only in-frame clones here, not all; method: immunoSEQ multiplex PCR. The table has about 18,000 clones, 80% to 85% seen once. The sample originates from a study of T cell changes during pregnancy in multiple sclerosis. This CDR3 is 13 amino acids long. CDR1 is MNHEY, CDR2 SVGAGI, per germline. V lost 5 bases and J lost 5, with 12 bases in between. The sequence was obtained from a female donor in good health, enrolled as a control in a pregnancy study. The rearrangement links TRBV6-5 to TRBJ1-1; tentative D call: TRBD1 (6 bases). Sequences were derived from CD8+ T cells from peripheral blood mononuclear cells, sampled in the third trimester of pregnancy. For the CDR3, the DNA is TGTGCCAGCAGTCGGACAGAGATAACTGAAGCTTTCTTT. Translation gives CASSRTEITEAFF.